This T cell receptor (beta chain) was sequenced during a study of blood T cell repertoires in COVID-19. The CDR3 extends over 13 amino acids. The V and J ends lost 6 bases and 1 base respectively, with 9 bases between them. Only in-frame clones appear in the TCRdb table, and some are missing; sequencing was by immunoSEQ multiplex PCR. The sample consists of some 200,000 clones, about nine tenths of them appearing once. The source of this sequence is an elderly man with acute or convalescent COVID-19. The sequenced sample was peripheral blood. The chain joins TRBV12-3 or TRBV12-4 to TRBJ1-1, with D unclear. The CDR3 reads CASSYTANTEAFF. CDR3 coding DNA: TGTGCCAGCAGCTACACAGCGAACACTGAAGCTTTCTTT.